A selection of T cell receptor beta chains follows, all from one sample in a study of T cell clones after liver transplantation. TCRdb's copy holds only in-frame clones and misses some; the assay was immunoSEQ multiplex PCR. In the table there are 95,000 to 130,000 clones, 75% to 95% of which are singletons. This specimen consisted of CD4+ T cells from blood, obtained 12 months after liver transplant. The receptors originated from a human patient who received a liver transplant. Some T cells may be provided by the graft donor. Each CDR3 is given with its conserved first and last residue. A D gene is named only where the DNA matches it firmly. For some rows the clone size is stated as once, few or many, or as a class when expanded; others skip it.

TRBD1 | TRBJ2-2 | TRBV28 | . | CAVRGSTNTGELFF | TGTGCCGTCAGGGGGTCCACGAACACCGGGGAGCTGTTTTTT
. | TRBJ1-2 | TRBV7-2 | . | CASSTYTEDGYTF | TGTGCCAGCAGCACTTATACGGAAGATGGCTACACCTTC
. | TRBJ2-2 | TRBV6-1 | . | CASSELGRQTGELFF | TGTGCCAGCAGTGAATTGGGTAGGCAAACCGGGGAGCTGTTTTTT
. | TRBJ1-1 | TRBV7-2 | . | CASSLWGTEAFF | TGTGCCAGCAGCTTGTGGGGGACTGAAGCTTTCTTT
. | TRBJ1-1 | TRBV28 | . | CASTVTVNTEAFF | TGTGCCAGCACCGTAACAGTGAACACTGAAGCTTTCTTT
. | TRBJ1-5 | TRBV21-1 | . | CASSPQRGSQPQHF | TGTGCCAGCAGCCCCCAAAGGGGTTCGCAGCCCCAGCATTTT
. | TRBJ1-3 | TRBV2 | few | CASRPQGPGNTIYF | TGTGCCAGCAGGCCTCAGGGTCCCGGAAACACCATATATTTT
TRBD1 | TRBJ1-2 | TRBV19 | . | CASNSQGEGYGYTF | TGTGCCAGTAATTCACAGGGGGAAGGCTATGGCTACACCTTC
. | TRBJ2-5 | TRBV27 | . | CASSLSLTGGRETQYF | TGTGCCAGCAGTTTGTCTTTGACTGGGGGCAGGGAGACCCAGTACTTC
. | TRBJ1-4 | TRBV11-3 | few | CASSHPQGATNEKLFF | TGTGCCAGCAGCCACCCCCAGGGAGCAACTAATGAAAAACTGTTTTTT
TRBD1 | TRBJ2-1 | TRBV7-8 | . | CASSAPGQGADNEQFF | TGTGCCAGCAGCGCCCCGGGACAGGGGGCGGACAATGAGCAGTTCTTC
TRBD2 | TRBJ2-7 | TRBV19 | . | CASSRALAGALSYEQYF | TGTGCCAGTAGTAGGGCCCTAGCGGGGGCCCTCTCCTACGAGCAGTACTTC
TRBD2 | TRBJ2-1 | TRBV5-8 | . | CASSLETSGRSYNEQFF | TGTGCCAGCAGCTTGGAAACTAGCGGGAGGTCCTACAATGAGCAGTTCTTC
TRBD1 | TRBJ2-1 | TRBV7-3 | . | CASSHGTGETQFF | TGTGCCAGCAGCCATGGGACAGGGGAGACGCAGTTCTTC
. | TRBJ2-1 | TRBV7-3 | . | CASSLLHKPAYNEQFF | TGTGCCAGCAGCTTACTCCACAAGCCGGCCTACAATGAGCAGTTCTTC
TRBD1 | TRBJ2-7 | TRBV5-1 | . | CASAGTGAEQYF | TGCGCCAGCGCCGGGACAGGGGCCGAGCAGTACTTC
. | TRBJ2-3 | TRBV5-1 | . | CASSYTGEGTDTQYF | TGCGCCAGCAGCTACACAGGGGAGGGCACAGATACGCAGTATTTT
. | TRBJ2-5 | TRBV7-8 | . | CASSLTSRGLGYF | TGTGCCAGCAGCTTAACCTCTAGGGGCCTAGGGTACTTC
TRBD2 | TRBJ2-2 | TRBV6-5 | . | CASRGLAVHTGELFF | TGTGCCAGCAGGGGGCTAGCGGTTCACACCGGGGAGCTGTTTTTT
. | TRBJ2-7 | TRBV6-1 | . | CASSEALRLEQYF | TGTGCCAGCAGTGAAGCGCTTCGACTTGAGCAGTACTTC
. | TRBJ2-1 | TRBV15 | . | CATSRGGSKVEQFF | TGTGCCACCAGCAGAGGTGGGAGTAAGGTTGAGCAGTTCTTC
. | TRBJ1-5 | TRBV2 | once | CASGREHQQPQHF | TGTGCCAGCGGGAGGGAGCATCAACAGCCCCAGCATTTT
. | TRBJ1-1 | TRBV2 | . | CAVGVNTEAFF | TGTGCCGTGGGGGTGAACACTGAAGCTTTCTTT
TRBD2 | TRBJ2-3 | TRBV11-3 | . | CASSLLAGGRNTQYF | TGTGCCAGCAGCCTACTAGCGGGAGGACGGAATACGCAGTATTTT
TRBD2 | TRBJ2-7 | TRBV11-3 | . | CASSYRPPTSGSSYEQYF | TGTGCCAGCAGCTATCGACCCCCGACTAGCGGGAGCTCCTACGAGCAGTACTTC
TRBD2 | TRBJ2-7 | TRBV5-1 | . | CASGTSGSREQYF | TGCGCCAGCGGAACTAGCGGGAGTCGCGAGCAGTACTTC
. | TRBJ2-3 | TRBV6-1 | . | CASSDFSGGSTDTQYF | TGTGCCAGCAGTGACTTTTCGGGCGGTAGCACAGATACGCAGTATTTT
. | TRBJ2-7 | TRBV30 | . | CAWSVGIEQYF | TGTGCCTGGAGTGTAGGAATCGAGCAGTACTTC
. | TRBJ2-7 | TRBV18 | . | CASSPSGTPYEQYF | TGTGCCAGCTCACCATCCGGGACTCCATACGAGCAGTACTTC
. | TRBJ2-1 | TRBV30 | . | CAWSVKARGRSFF | TGTGCCTGGAGTGTAAAAGCCCGGGGGCGGTCGTTCTTC
. | TRBJ2-3 | TRBV29-1 | . | CSVMTGTLTDTQYF | TGCAGCGTGATGACCGGGACCCTCACAGATACGCAGTATTTT
. | TRBJ2-2 | TRBV7-3 | . | CASSLSPPGAGELFF | TGTGCCAGCAGCTTATCACCGCCAGGGGCCGGGGAGCTGTTTTTT
TRBD1 | TRBJ2-5 | TRBV5-1 | . | CASSLEDRGQETQYF | TGCGCCAGCAGCTTGGAGGACAGGGGACAAGAGACCCAGTACTTC